This TCR beta chain was captured in a study of metastatic and nonmetastatic thyroid tumors. Overall study: The authors compared repertoires across blood and tumor or nodule tissue from malignant and benign thyroid patients. Findings of the study overall: Significantly higher TCR beta diversity was reportedly seen in malignant thyroid tumors than benign nodules, in blood and tumor.

V lost 5 bases to trimming and J lost 6 bases, with 13 bases between them. Germline V lookup: CDR1 LNHDA, CDR2 SQIVND (reference sequence). CDR3 length: 13 amino acids. This clone was picked up many times. Its antigen remains unknown. In the authors' methods: The distant-metastasis classifier for papillary thyroid cancer was built from CDR3 differences across clinicopathological groups. TCRdb re-called the PCR reads via MiXCR. For this entry, the V and J calls and clone size follow TCRdb and not the study's own pipeline. The table lists around 89,000 clones, under 15% of them singletons. Each patient went into thyroid surgery without having received any treatment.

The sample comprised blood. The TCR was taken from a female donor with papillary thyroid cancer or a benign thyroid nodule (not recorded which). Some clones in this sample may be carry-over from other donors' samples. The chain couples TRBV19 to TRBJ1-1, with D perhaps matching TRBD1 (5 bases). CDR3 nucleotides: TGTGCCAGTAGTTATGGGGGGTTGGCTGAAGCTTTCTTT. Translation: CASSYGGLAEAFF.